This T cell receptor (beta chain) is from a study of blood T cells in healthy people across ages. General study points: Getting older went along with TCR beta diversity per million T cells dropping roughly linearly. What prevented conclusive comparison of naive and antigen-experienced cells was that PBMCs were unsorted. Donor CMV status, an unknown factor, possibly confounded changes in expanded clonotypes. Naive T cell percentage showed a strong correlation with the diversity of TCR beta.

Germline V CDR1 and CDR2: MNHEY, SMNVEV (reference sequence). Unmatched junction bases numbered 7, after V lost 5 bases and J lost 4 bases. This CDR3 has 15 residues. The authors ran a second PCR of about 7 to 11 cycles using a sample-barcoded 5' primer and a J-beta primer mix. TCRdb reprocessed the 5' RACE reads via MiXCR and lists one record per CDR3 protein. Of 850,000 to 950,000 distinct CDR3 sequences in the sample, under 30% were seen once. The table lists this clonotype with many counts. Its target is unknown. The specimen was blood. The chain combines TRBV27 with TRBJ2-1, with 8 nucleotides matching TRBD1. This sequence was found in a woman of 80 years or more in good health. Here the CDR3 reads CASSPRTGWYNEQFF. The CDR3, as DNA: TGTGCCAGCAGTCCCCGGACAGGGTGGTACAATGAGCAGTTCTTC.